This T cell receptor beta chain was identified in a study of T cells in Graves' hyperthyroidism and ophthalmopathy. Study observations and caveats: Classification by a 13 V-J model distinguished ophthalmopathy from stable hyperthyroidism. The majority of expanded thyroid clonotypes above 0.001 also appeared in blood.

From RNA transcripts, TCR beta CDR3 regions were amplified. The primer set for the first-round RT-PCR of the TCR CDR3 was HTBI. One entry per CDR3 protein results from TCRdb running MiXCR on the multiplex PCR reads. Of approximately 600,000 distinct CDR3 sequences listed, about a fifth are singletons. This CDR3 comprises 14 residues. V gave up 8 bases and J gave up 3 bases, with 17 bases separating them. Germline V gene data show CDR1 as SGHRS and CDR2 as YFSETQ. Ophthalmopathy in the patients scored at least 3 on Clinical Activity Score and at least 4 on NOSPECS grade, lasting under 3 months. This clonotype came up a few times. Its specificity is not known.

The chain is built from TRBV5-1 and TRBJ2-5, with D unclear. Sequencing used blood. The source of this sequence is a man aged 25-45 years with Graves' ophthalmopathy. CDR3: CASRTASREETQYF. The CDR3 bases are TGCGCCAGTCGGACGGCCTCTAGGGAAGAGACCCAGTACTTC.